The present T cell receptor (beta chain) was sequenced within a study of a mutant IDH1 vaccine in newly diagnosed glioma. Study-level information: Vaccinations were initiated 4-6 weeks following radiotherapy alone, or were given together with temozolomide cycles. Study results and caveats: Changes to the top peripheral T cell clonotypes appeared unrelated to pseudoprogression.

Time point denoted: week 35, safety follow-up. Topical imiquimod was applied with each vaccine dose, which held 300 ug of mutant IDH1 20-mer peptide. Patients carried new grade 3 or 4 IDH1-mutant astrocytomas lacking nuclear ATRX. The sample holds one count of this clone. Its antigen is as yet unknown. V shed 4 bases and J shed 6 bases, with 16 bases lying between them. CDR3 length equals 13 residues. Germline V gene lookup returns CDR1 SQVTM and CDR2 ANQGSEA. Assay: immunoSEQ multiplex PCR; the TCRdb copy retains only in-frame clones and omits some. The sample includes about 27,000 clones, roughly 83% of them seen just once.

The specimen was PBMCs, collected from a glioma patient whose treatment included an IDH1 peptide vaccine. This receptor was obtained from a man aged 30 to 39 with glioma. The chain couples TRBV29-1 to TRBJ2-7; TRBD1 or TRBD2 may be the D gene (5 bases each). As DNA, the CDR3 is TGCAGCGTTGCGACTGCAGGGACGGGCGAGCAGTACTTC. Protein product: CSVATAGTGEQYF.